This T cell receptor (beta chain) derives from a study of blood T cell repertoires in COVID-19. Study in general: Specimens from acute and convalescent COVID-19 originated in the United States, Italy and Spain. From T cells, B-cell-depleted T cells, or PBMCs came the material, which was cDNA or gDNA.

As processed by the authors: How many nucleated cells were present was estimated from reference gene primer amplification. The data were produced by immunoSEQ multiplex PCR, yet TCRdb's version contains in-frame clones alone and is incomplete. V, J and clone size reflect that table, while D and trimming were determined from the DNA. The sample carries 150,000 to 180,000 clones, about 85% recorded once. Followed over time, Seattle patients had been enrolled while infection was active. The sample taken for sequencing was peripheral blood. This TCR came from a woman aged 55-70 years with COVID-19, enrolled during active disease.

This CDR3 reads CASSPKAGGLNEQFF. The CDR3 region has the DNA TGTGCCAGCTCACCAAAAGCGGGAGGGCTAAATGAGCAGTTCTTC. The V call is TRBV18, the J call TRBJ2-1; 10 bases are a match to TRBD2. The CDR3 covers 15 residues. The trim removed 2 bases at V and 7 bases at J, leaving 5 bases unmatched. The germline V gene has CDR1 KGHSH and CDR2 LQKENI.